This T cell receptor (beta chain) was captured in a study of T-cell reconstitution after alpha-beta-depleted transplantation in children. Study-level findings and limits: As was reported, about two months after transplant, alpha-beta T cells came from several hundred expanded graft clones.

The germline V and J ends were trimmed by 1 base and 0 bases, with 10 bases remaining between them. This CDR3 has 16 residues. Germline CDR1 reads MGHRA; CDR2 reads YSYEKL. Of note for this clonotype: What it binds is not known.

Preparing the TCRbeta library involved the use of unique molecular identifiers. A single record per CDR3 protein comes from TCRdb applying MiXCR to the PCR reads. The table lists approximately 500,000 distinct CDR3 sequences, around 27% of them singletons. The sequencing here drew on PBMCs, taken before TCRalphabeta/CD19-depleted stem cell transplant. This receptor was obtained from a boy under three years old with Wiskott-Aldrich syndrome, due to receive a stem cell transplant. The V gene is TRBV4-1, the J gene TRBJ2-1; a weak D match, TRBD1 (6 bases). The CDR3 DNA follows: TGCGCCAGCAGCCAAGCCCACAGGGCCTCCTACAATGAGCAGTTCTTC. It encodes CASSQAHRASYNEQFF.